The present TCR beta chain was sequenced within a study of blood T cell repertoires in COVID-19. On the study more broadly: COVID-19 samples, acute and convalescent, were from the United States, Italy and Spain.

This CDR3 comprises 16 residues. CDR1 is MNHNS and CDR2 is SASEGT in the germline V gene. After removal of 6 bases from V and 4 bases from J, the junction contained 11 bases not matched to a gene. The table came from immunoSEQ multiplex PCR; TCRdb's copy has only in-frame clones and leaves some out. The table shows roughly 100,000 clones, with 60% to 80% occurring only once. This chain uses TRBV6-1 with TRBJ2-2; 7 bases are shared with TRBD2. The receptor comes from a man aged 55 to 70 with active or convalescent COVID-19. The source material was peripheral blood. CDR3 amino acids: CASSERRESVTGELFF. CDR3 bases: TGTGCCAGCAGCGAACGGCGGGAGTCGGTCACCGGGGAGCTGTTTTTT.